This TCR beta chain was captured in a study of cytomegalovirus exposure and HLA in healthy donors. Study-level points and caveats: Fewer N-insertions (relative to the roughly 630-donor mean) were reportedly seen in an Asian-associated ancestry cluster in a later analysis. A later analysis showed TCR association rates differing by HLA locus, peaking at DRB1 and lowest at HLA-C.

In regard to this clone: Its target is unknown.

The PCR used 60 Vbeta and 13 Jbeta primers. Study processing details: A follow-up analysis tallied approximately 85 million unique TCR beta chains, approximately 10 million shared. Using immunoSEQ multiplex PCR, the repertoire was profiled, and TCRdb retains in-frame clones only, with some absent. V and J calls and clone size are as listed in that table; D and trimming were resolved from the DNA. Its table lists some 110,000 clones. Trimming removed 4 bases from V and 1 base from J; junction bases left unmatched: 3. CDR3 size: 16 residues. Germline CDR1 and CDR2: SGHRS and YFSETQ. The sequenced material came from PBMCs. The J gene is TRBJ2-3, the V gene TRBV5-1, with 13 positions matching TRBD2. This receptor was identified in a man aged 40-49 years in good health and CMV-seronegative. For the CDR3, the DNA is TGCGCCAGCAGCCCGGGGACTAGCGGGGGCACAGATACGCAGTATTTT. Translation: CASSPGTSGGTDTQYF.